The 7 T cell receptor beta chains presented below share a single source sample, sequenced in a study of vaccination effects on CD4 cells after COVID-19. Antigen-specific CD4+ T cells were expanded (with viral peptide pools) by the ViraFEST assay ahead of sequencing. Culture proceeded for 10 days, and CD4+ T cells were then isolated. Having tested negative for nucleocapsid antibodies, the vaccine recipients showed no prior SARS-CoV-2 infection. The data were produced by immunoSEQ multiplex PCR, yet TCRdb's version contains in-frame clones alone and is incomplete. The top ten clones hold about 3.1% of a sample with about 41,000 clones, 77% of them seen once. Their target antigens are unknown. The sequences come from CD4+ T cells from PBMCs cultured with HCoV-NL63 spike peptides, collected before COVID-19 vaccination. These receptors all stem from a human donor who received a COVID-19 vaccine.

CDR3 region: CASSRSGRRNTIYF. The CDR3 nucleotides read TGTGCCAGCAGTAGATCTGGGAGGCGAAACACCATATATTTT. The chain uses TRBV6-5 and TRBJ1-3; D remains unclear. This CDR3 contains 14 residues. Trimming removed 5 bases from V and 5 bases from J, with 13 bases in between. Per germline, CDR1 MNHEY and CDR2 SVGAGI.

The genes are TRBV5-1 and TRBJ2-1, with 10 bases that match TRBD2. Germline V gives CDR1 SGHRS, CDR2 YFSETQ. Losses at the gene ends were 0 bases for V and 12 bases for J; bases not matched to a gene: 9. CDR3 length equals 15 residues. The CDR3 loop reads CASSLVLAGADGQFF. CDR3 DNA: TGCGCCAGCAGCTTGGTTCTAGCGGGGGCTGACGGGCAGTTCTTC.

This sequence joins TRBV5-1 and TRBJ1-1; the match to TRBD1 covers 8 bases. This CDR3 spans 16 amino acids. The J segment lost 4 bases and the V segment lost 0 bases, leaving 8 bases of the junction unmatched. Germline CDR1 is SGHRS and CDR2 is YFSETQ. In DNA, the CDR3 is TGCGCCAGCAGCTTGGACTTCCCAGGGGGCGGCACTGAAGCTTTCTTT. As protein: CASSLDFPGGGTEAFF.

The V call is TRBV5-1, the J call TRBJ1-1; a weak D match, TRBD1 (5 bases). The CDR3 sequence is 16 residues long. From germline, CDR1 is SGHRS and CDR2 YFSETQ. V lost 0 bases to trimming and J lost 0 bases, with 12 bases between them. The CDR3 DNA is TGCGCCAGCAGCTTGGAATTAGGGGTCCTGAACACTGAAGCTTTCTTT. The encoded protein is CASSLELGVLNTEAFF. The full variable domain, completed using reference TRBV5-1 and TRBJ1-1, is KAGVTQTPRYLIKTRGQQVTLSCSPISGHRSVSWYQQTPGQGLQFLFEYFSETQRNKGNFPGRFSGRQFSNSRSEMNVSTLELGDSALYLCASSLELGVLNTEAFFGQGTRLTVV.

This rearrangement joins TRBV19 to TRBJ2-2; 7 nucleotides agree with TRBD1. Germline loops: CDR1 LNHDA, CDR2 SQIVND (reference sequence). The CDR3 loop spans 15 amino acids. V shed 6 bases and J 4 bases; nucleotides not matched to a gene: 8. CDR3: CASSPQGVITGELFF. The DNA of the CDR3 is TGTGCCAGTAGCCCCCAGGGGGTGATCACCGGGGAGCTGTTTTTT.

V and J are TRBV28 and TRBJ1-1; D is ambiguous. This CDR3 contains 13 residues. Germline loops: CDR1 MDHEN, CDR2 SYDVKM. V lost 2 bases to trimming and J lost 7 bases, with 11 bases between them. The CDR3 reads CASSLLGAIEAFF. The CDR3 DNA reads TGTGCCAGCAGTTTACTAGGTGCGATTGAAGCTTTCTTT.

This chain uses TRBV28 with TRBJ1-2; the D is unclear. With 8 bases removed from V and 3 bases from J, the gap between germline ends came to 10 bases. The germline V gene has CDR1 MDHEN and CDR2 SYDVKM. The CDR3 sequence is 12 residues long. CDR3 in DNA: TGTGCCAGCGAACGGACCGACTATGGCTACACCTTC. Translation: CASERTDYGYTF.